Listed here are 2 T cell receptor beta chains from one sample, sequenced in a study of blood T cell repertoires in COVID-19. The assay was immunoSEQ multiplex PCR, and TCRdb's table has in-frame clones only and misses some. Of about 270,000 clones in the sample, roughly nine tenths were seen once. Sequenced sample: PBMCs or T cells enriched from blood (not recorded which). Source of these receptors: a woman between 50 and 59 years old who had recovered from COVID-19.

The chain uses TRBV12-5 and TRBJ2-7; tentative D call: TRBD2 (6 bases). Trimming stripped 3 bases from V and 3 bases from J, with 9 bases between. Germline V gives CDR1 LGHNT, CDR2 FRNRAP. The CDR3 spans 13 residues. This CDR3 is CASGFMEGYEQYF. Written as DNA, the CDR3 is TGTGCTAGTGGTTTTATGGAGGGCTACGAGCAGTACTTC.

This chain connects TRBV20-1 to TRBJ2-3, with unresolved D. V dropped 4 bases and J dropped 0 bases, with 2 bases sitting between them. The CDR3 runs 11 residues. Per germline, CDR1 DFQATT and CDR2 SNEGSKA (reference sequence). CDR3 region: CSATSTDTQYF. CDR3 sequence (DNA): TGCAGTGCTACTAGCACAGATACGCAGTATTTT.